This T cell receptor (beta chain) originates from a study of shared clonotypes between healthy human individuals. Study-level findings and limits: The sharing of 5% to 5.5% of naive CD4 clonotypes was seen across a handful of donors.

This clone was recorded once. No antigen is known for it. Per the authors' pipeline: Junction-only sequences produced by ImmunoSEQ had no quality scores, so filtering differed. TCRdb's copy holds only in-frame clones and misses some; the assay was immunoSEQ multiplex PCR. D and trimming were read from the DNA, whereas the V and J calls and clone size are those reported in that table. The sample yields 2 million to 2.5 million clones, less than 95% seen once. The sample was naive CD4+ T cells from PBMCs. Described subset: CD45RA+ positively selected. This TCR derives from a man aged 18 to 30 in good health. Some clones in this sample may be carry-over from other donors' samples.

CDR3 coding DNA: TGCGCCAGCAGCTTGGCTCCTAGCGGAGACTACGAGCAGTACTTC. It yields the protein CASSLAPSGDYEQYF. The rearrangement joins TRBV5-1 to TRBJ2-7; 7 bases match TRBD2. There are 15 residues in the CDR3. The J segment lost 3 bases and the V segment lost 0 bases, leaving 6 bases of the junction unmatched. Looked up from germline, CDR1 is SGHRS and CDR2 is YFSETQ.